This T cell receptor beta chain stems from a study of T cell repertoires in cytomegalovirus infection. Study-wide background: Public TCR beta signatures marked donors with CMV infection and the matching HLA. Study-level results: The ex vivo response showed dominance by HLA-C-restricted CMV-specific TCR beta clonotypes.

Points on this clonotype: Antigen specificity is unknown.

The CDR3 is 15 residues long. Germline lookup yields CDR1 SGHRS and CDR2 YFSETQ. V shed 5 bases and J shed 5 bases, with 19 bases lying between them. One entry per CDR3 protein, called by TCRdb with MiXCR from the reads. The sample consists of around 140,000 distinct CDR3 sequences, about 6.5% of them appearing once. The chain couples TRBV5-1 to TRBJ1-2, with a possible D match to TRBD1 (5 bases). The source of this sequence is a human donor in good health (CMV status not recorded). Some clones in this sample may be carry-over from other donors' samples. Sequencing input: PBMCs. The chain's CDR3 is CASRIEAQAMYGYTF. The CDR3 bases are TGCGCCAGCAGGATTGAAGCACAGGCTATGTATGGCTACACCTTC.